The 2 T cell receptor beta chains reported below all come from one sample, sequenced in a study of beta chain features in type 1 diabetes. Study-wide findings and caveats: All four CD4+ subsets of Type 1 diabetes patients contained TCRB CDR3s that were moderately but significantly shorter.

Sequenced material consisted of expressed TCRB transcripts (all of the isolated RNA was reverse transcribed). Sequencing used immunoSEQ multiplex PCR; TCRdb keeps in-frame clones, though not all of them. The profile shows around 240,000 clones, around 16% of them singletons. These TCRs' antigens remain unknown. The sequencing sample was made of naive CD4+ T cells from blood. All receptors derive from a man aged 25 to 40 with type 1 diabetes.

The chain uses TRBV18 and TRBJ2-3; the D is unclear. In germline, CDR1 is KGHSH, CDR2 LQKENI. The V end was cut by 2 bases, the J end by 6 bases, with 15 bases between. The CDR3 contains 15 residues. As DNA, the CDR3 is TGTGCCAGCTCACCAATCGTAGGGCCCGAGGATACGCAGTATTTT. This gives the protein CASSPIVGPEDTQYF.

Note on this clone: Distinct nucleotide sequences in the sample also encode this CDR3. The gene calls are TRBV30 and TRBJ1-2, with D hard to call. The germline V gene encodes CDR1 GTSNPN and CDR2 SVGIG (reference sequence). V lost 2 bases to trimming and J lost 1 base, with 2 bases between them. This CDR3 has 11 residues. DNA for the CDR3: TGTGCCTGGAGTCTTAACTATGGCTACACCTTC. It translates to CAWSLNYGYTF. Drawing the rest from reference TRBV30 and TRBJ1-2, the complete variable domain is SQTIHQWPATLVQPVGSPLSLECTVEGTSNPNLYWYRQAAGRGLQLLFYSVGIGQISSEVPQNLSASRPQDRQFILSSKKLLLSDSGFYLCAWSLNYGYTFGSGTRLTVV.